Each of the 25 T cell receptor beta chains below was sequenced from the same sample in a study of blood T cell repertoires in COVID-19. Clones were sequenced by immunoSEQ multiplex PCR, and TCRdb holds only the in-frame ones, with some missing. The sample lists around 230,000 clones, about 88% occurring once. Source material: peripheral blood. All receptors derive from a man between 40 and 49 years old with acute or convalescent COVID-19.

The V call is TRBV5-4, the J call TRBJ2-1; TRBD2 matches at 14 bases. The CDR3 runs 15 residues. Germline trimming cut 3 bases from V and 8 bases from J; bases unmatched to any gene: 4. Looked up from germline, CDR1 is SGHNT and CDR2 is YYREEE (reference sequence). The CDR3 spells CASSSGLAGAYEQFF. DNA for the CDR3: TGTGCCAGCAGCTCGGGACTAGCGGGAGCGTATGAGCAGTTCTTC.

V is TRBV21-1 and J is TRBJ1-4; the table's D call, TRBD1, has no DNA check behind it. TRBV21-1 counts as a pseudogene. CDR3 size: 14 residues. CDR3 nucleotide sequence: TGTGCCAGCAGCAAAGACCACGCAGGCAGAAAACTGTTTTTT. It is translated as CASSKDHAGRKLFF.

V is TRBV5-1 and J is TRBJ1-2; D may be TRBD1 (6 bases). From germline, CDR1 is SGHRS and CDR2 YFSETQ. The germline V and J ends were trimmed by 4 bases and 7 bases, with 17 bases remaining between them. CDR3 length: 14 residues. The CDR3 is CASSNQTGLRGYTF. The CDR3, as DNA: TGCGCCAGCAGCAACCAAACAGGGTTGCGTGGCTACACCTTC.

The table lists this clone with a few counts. The chain is built from TRBV18 and TRBJ1-5; maybe TRBD1 (5 bases). Germline assignment: CDR1 KGHSH and CDR2 LQKENI. The CDR3 length is 15 residues. Trimming left V 3 bases short and J 2 bases short, with 11 bases between. The CDR3 region is CASSPGGRGNQPQHF. Here the CDR3 DNA reads TGTGCCAGCTCACCTGGGGGGAGAGGCAATCAGCCCCAGCATTTT.

In DNA, the CDR3 is TGTGCCAGTACTCCCGGAAGACAGCCCAGCAATCAGCCCCAGCATTTT. It codes for CASTPGRQPSNQPQHF. The J gene is TRBJ1-5, the V gene TRBV19; D possibly corresponds to TRBD1 (5 bases). The V end lost 7 bases, the J end lost 1 base, and 17 bases lay between the germline ends. In germline, CDR1 is LNHDA, CDR2 SQIVND (reference sequence). This CDR3 contains 16 residues.

The chain couples TRBV5-1 to TRBJ2-6; D perhaps matches TRBD1 (6 bases). This CDR3 is built from 17 residues. Germline-derived CDR1 and CDR2 are SGHRS and YFSETQ. With 0 bases removed from V and 2 bases from J, the gap between germline ends came to 12 bases. The chain's CDR3 is CASSLGSQGTGANVLTF. CDR3 nucleotide sequence: TGCGCCAGCAGCTTGGGATCCCAGGGGACTGGGGCCAACGTCCTGACTTTC. The variable domain in full, completed from reference TRBV5-1 and TRBJ2-6, reads KAGVTQTPRYLIKTRGQQVTLSCSPISGHRSVSWYQQTPGQGLQFLFEYFSETQRNKGNFPGRFSGRQFSNSRSEMNVSTLELGDSALYLCASSLGSQGTGANVLTFGAGSRLTVL.

The chain is built from TRBV6-5 and TRBJ2-6, with D possibly TRBD1 on 5 matching bases. The CDR3 spans 15 residues. The V and J ends lost 0 bases and 6 bases respectively, with 9 bases between them. The germline V gene encodes CDR1 MNHEY and CDR2 SVGAGI. The chain's CDR3 is CASSYSQGTANVLTF. The CDR3 coding sequence is TGTGCCAGCAGTTACTCCCAGGGAACGGCCAACGTCCTGACTTTC.

The chain has TRBV6-6 and TRBJ2-5; 15 bases fit TRBD2. CDR3 length: 19 amino acids. The V gene end was trimmed by 5 bases and the J gene end by 5 bases; junction bases not matched to a gene: 15. Germline V gene data show CDR1 as MNHNY and CDR2 as SVGAGI (reference sequence). In nucleotides, the CDR3 is TGTGCCAGCAGTCCCCCCCCGGGACTAGCGGGGGGCCGGCGGGAGACCCAGTACTTC. Translation gives CASSPPPGLAGGRRETQYF.

The V and J genes are TRBV10-3 and TRBJ1-5; no clear D gene. The CDR3 consists of 13 residues. The germline gives CDR1 ENHRY, CDR2 SYGVKD. The germline V and J ends were trimmed by 3 bases and 7 bases, with 10 bases remaining between them. The CDR3 region has the DNA TGTGCCATCAGTGACCCGGGGTTACAGCCCCAGCATTTT. It is translated as CAISDPGLQPQHF.

This chain uses TRBV5-1 with TRBJ2-2, with D possibly TRBD1 on 5 matching bases. The CDR3 runs to 14 residues. Germline V gene sequence: CDR1 SGHRS, CDR2 YFSETQ. V was clipped by 3 bases and J by 5 bases, with 11 bases between them. The CDR3 loop is CASSSQGNTGELFF. CDR3 sequence (DNA): TGCGCCAGCAGCTCTCAGGGTAATACCGGGGAGCTGTTTTTT.

The rearrangement uses TRBV7-9 and TRBJ1-2, with 8 bases matching TRBD1. Losses at the gene ends were 4 bases for V and 6 bases for J; bases not matched to a gene: 16. CDR3 size: 17 residues. CDR1 is SEHNR, CDR2 FQNEAQ, per germline (reference sequence). For the CDR3, the DNA is TGTGCCAGCAGCTCCCCGCGAACAATCGACAGGGGCGATGGCTACACCTTC. Its translation is CASSSPRTIDRGDGYTF.

The rearrangement links TRBV3-1 (or the pseudogene TRBV3-2) to TRBJ1-5; no clear D. CDR1 and CDR2 from the germline V gene are LGHDT and YNNKEL (reference sequence). This CDR3 contains 16 residues. The germline V and J ends were trimmed by 0 bases and 6 bases, with 15 bases remaining between them. Here the CDR3 reads CASSQDASGAAQPQHF. CDR3 sequence (DNA): TGTGCCAGCAGCCAAGACGCGTCGGGAGCTGCTCAGCCCCAGCATTTT.

J is TRBJ2-1 and V is TRBV6-5; 9 nucleotides agree with TRBD1. This CDR3 region has 15 residues. The J segment lost 7 bases and the V segment lost 1 base, leaving 5 bases of the junction unmatched. Germline CDR1 is MNHEY and CDR2 is SVGAGI. The CDR3 coding sequence is TGTGCCAGCAGTTACTGGGGGACAGGGAAGAATGAGCAGTTCTTC. This codes for CASSYWGTGKNEQFF.

The chain is built from TRBV24-1 and TRBJ2-3; 11 bases line up with TRBD2. The germline CDR1 and CDR2 sequences are KGHDR and SFDVKD. Trimming at V came to 9 bases and at J to 3 bases, leaving 7 bases not matched to a gene. The CDR3 covers 15 residues. DNA for the CDR3: TGTGCCACCTCAGATAGCGGGGGGGGGACAGATACGCAGTATTTT. Translated, it gives CATSDSGGGTDTQYF.

The gene calls are TRBV25-1 and TRBJ1-1, with a weak D call TRBD1 (6 bases). Germline V lookup: CDR1 MGHDK, CDR2 SYGVNS. The length of the CDR3 is 13 residues. Trimming removed 6 bases from V and 1 base from J, with 9 bases in between. The CDR3 DNA is TGTGCCAGCAGGCCAGGGGAGAACACTGAAGCTTTCTTT. The encoded protein is CASRPGENTEAFF.

The V gene is TRBV9, the J gene TRBJ2-1, with 14 bases lining up with TRBD2. The germline CDR1 and CDR2 sequences are SGDLS and YYNGEE. V trimming: 4 bases; J trimming: 5 bases; junction bases outside the gene matches: 8. The CDR3 length is 17 residues. The DNA for the CDR3 is TGTGCCAGCAGCTCCCAACCGGGACTAGCGGGAGACAATGAGCAGTTCTTC. Residues: CASSSQPGLAGDNEQFF.

The chain links TRBV29-1 to TRBJ2-7, with TRBD1 matching 7 bases. The CDR3 extends over 13 amino acids. The V gene's germline CDR1 is SQVTM and CDR2 ANQGSEA. V lost 5 bases and J lost 2; bases outside the gene matches: 6. CDR3 sequence (DNA): TGCAGCGTTAGGTGGACAGGAACCTACGAGCAGTACTTC. This sequence encodes CSVRWTGTYEQYF.

The V call is TRBV24-1, the J call TRBJ2-1, with 9 bases fitting TRBD2. V shed 0 bases, J shed 2 bases, and the junction held 4 bases outside the gene matches. Germline V gives CDR1 KGHDR, CDR2 SFDVKD. This CDR3 contains 17 residues. The CDR3 nucleotides read TGTGCCACCAGTGATTTGTACGCGGGAGGGACCTACAATGAGCAGTTCTTC. This sequence encodes CATSDLYAGGTYNEQFF.

The genes are TRBV5-1 and TRBJ2-7; tentative D call: TRBD1 (6 bases). This CDR3 comprises 12 residues. The germline V gene encodes CDR1 SGHRS and CDR2 YFSETQ. Between the trimmed V and J ends, which lost 4 bases and 4 bases, there was a span of 9 bases. The CDR3 protein is CASSQQGYEQYF. The CDR3 DNA follows: TGCGCCAGCAGCCAACAGGGTTACGAGCAGTACTTC.

A single count supports this clone. The V call is TRBV19, the J call TRBJ1-2, with D possibly being TRBD1 (5 bases). V was trimmed by 6 bases and J by 4 bases, leaving 18 bases between them. Germline V gene data show CDR1 as LNHDA and CDR2 as SQIVND (reference sequence). The CDR3 loop spans 15 amino acids. The CDR3 here is CASSLPGGNGYGYTF. DNA for the CDR3: TGTGCCAGTAGCCTCCCGGGGGGAAACGGCTATGGCTACACCTTC.

The rearrangement joins TRBV28 to TRBJ1-2, with 8 bases aligning to TRBD1. CDR1 and CDR2 (germline): MDHEN, SYDVKM. The CDR3 extends over 11 amino acids. The trim removed 5 bases at V and 7 bases at J, leaving 0 bases unmatched. In DNA form, the CDR3 reads TGTGCCAGCAGTGACAGGGGTGGCTACACCTTC. Amino acid sequence: CASSDRGGYTF.

The chain uses TRBV5-1 and TRBJ2-5; D might be TRBD2 (6 bases). Germline values: CDR1 SGHRS, CDR2 YFSETQ. V gave up 0 bases and J gave up 1 base, with 7 bases separating them. The CDR3 has 14 amino acids. The CDR3 region has the DNA TGCGCCAGCAGCTTGGGGGACTTCCAAGAGACCCAGTACTTC. Translated: CASSLGDFQETQYF.

CDR3 sequence (DNA): TGCGCCAGCAGCCGACTGGGGAACACTGAAGCTTTCTTT. It specifies CASSRLGNTEAFF. V and J are TRBV4-1 and TRBJ1-1, with D unclear. The germline V and J ends were trimmed by 4 bases and 1 base, with 7 bases remaining between them. Per germline, CDR1 MGHRA and CDR2 YSYEKL. The length of the CDR3 is 13 residues.

V is TRBV6-5 and J is TRBJ1-6; 10 bases align to TRBD1. The CDR3 has 15 amino acids. Losses at the gene ends were 6 bases for V and 18 bases for J; bases not matched to a gene: 17. Germline CDR1 reads MNHEY; CDR2 reads SVGAGI. The CDR3 loop is CASSPEPGQGYRSHF. CDR3 DNA sequence: TGTGCCAGCAGCCCAGAACCGGGACAGGGGTATAGATCCCACTTT.

The chain employs TRBV10-2 and TRBJ1-1; 10 bases line up with TRBD1. This CDR3 comprises 14 residues. In germline, CDR1 is WSHSY, CDR2 SAAADI. With V trimmed by 7 bases and J by 5 bases, 7 bases remained unmatched. CDR3 sequence (DNA): TGCGCCAGCACCCCTGGACAGGGGGGAACTGAAGCTTTCTTT. It encodes CASTPGQGGTEAFF.